A single T cell receptor beta chain is shown here with its context. The entry originates in a study of T-cell memory formation after mild COVID-19. A single record per CDR3 protein comes from TCRdb applying MiXCR to the 5' RACE reads. The table has fewer than 250,000 distinct CDR3 sequences, 15% seen once. The source of this sequence is an adult woman who had mild COVID-19 (a few samples of this study predate the infection). Cell type and time point are not known. The sequenced material came from PBMCs or a T cell subset sorted from them (not recorded which).

CDR3 in DNA: TGCGCCAGCAGCCACCGAGGGGCAGGGGAAAACTATGGCTACACCTTC. Translating it yields CASSHRGAGENYGYTF. The J gene is TRBJ1-2, the V gene TRBV4-1; weak D call: TRBD1 (6 bases). The germline gives CDR1 MGHRA, CDR2 YSYEKL. Trimming shortened V by 3 bases and J by 2 bases, and 16 bases separated the two germline ends. This CDR3 is 16 amino acids long.